The 12 T cell receptor beta chains given below trace back to one sample, sequenced in a study of OX40 agonist ivuxolimab in advanced cancers. The method was immunoSEQ multiplex PCR; TCRdb's version includes in-frame clones alone and lacks a portion of them. The sample comprises approximately 63,000 clones, more than 80% of which are singletons, and approximately 1.1% rests with the top ten. The source material was CD4+ or CD8+ T cells sorted from blood, sampled in a trial of the OX40 agonist ivuxolimab. Receptor source: an adult with an advanced solid tumor such as melanoma, head and neck, liver or kidney cancer.

The chain employs TRBV2 and TRBJ2-3; D remains ambiguous. This CDR3 is 14 amino acids long. Per germline, CDR1 SNHLY and CDR2 FYNNEI. V lost 2 bases and J lost 2, with 8 bases in between. CDR3 in DNA: TGTGCCAGCAGTGAAAGGACCTTCACAGATACGCAGTATTTT. Translating gives CASSERTFTDTQYF.

The gene calls are TRBV6-1 and TRBJ1-4; possibly TRBD1 for D (5 bases). The germline V gene encodes CDR1 MNHNS and CDR2 SASEGT. The CDR3 has 11 amino acids. V shed 8 bases and J shed 4 bases, with 5 bases lying between them. This chain's CDR3 is CASQGNEKLFF. CDR3 in DNA: TGTGCCAGCCAGGGTAATGAAAAACTGTTTTTT.

J is TRBJ2-5 and V is TRBV9; D is unclear. The V end lost 6 bases, the J end lost 0 bases, and 15 bases lay between the germline ends. Germline CDR1 reads SGDLS; CDR2 reads YYNGEE. This CDR3 has 15 amino acids. CDR3 in DNA: TGTGCCAGCAACGTCGGGCCCCAGTACCAAGAGACCCAGTACTTC. It codes for CASNVGPQYQETQYF.

The chain couples TRBV7-8 to TRBJ2-5; D is possibly TRBD2 (6 bases). Germline V gene data show CDR1 as SGHVS and CDR2 as FQNEAQ. This CDR3 spans 13 amino acids. Trimming pared 2 bases from V and 5 bases from J, leaving 9 bases between. CDR3: CASSLIGGETQYF. CDR3 DNA sequence: TGTGCCAGCAGCTTAATCGGGGGTGAGACCCAGTACTTC.

This rearrangement joins TRBV2 to TRBJ2-1, with a tentative D call TRBD1 (5 bases). The CDR3 is 11 amino acids. The germline CDR1 and CDR2 sequences are SNHLY and FYNNEI. V was trimmed by 5 bases and J by 9 bases, leaving 8 bases between them. CDR3: CASSSGPEQFF. For the CDR3, the DNA is TGTGCCAGCAGTTCAGGGCCTGAGCAGTTCTTC.

V is TRBV19 and J is TRBJ1-3; no clear D gene. CDR1 and CDR2 (germline): LNHDA, SQIVND (reference sequence). V was trimmed by 5 bases and J by 4 bases, leaving 18 bases between them. There are 16 residues in the CDR3. The CDR3 loop is CASSPGTRSSGNTIYF. The CDR3 DNA is TGTGCCAGTAGTCCAGGAACCAGGTCGTCAGGAAACACCATATATTTT.

CDR3 DNA: TGTGCCAGCAGCTTATCCGAGGAGTACTCCTACGAGCAGTACTTC. Its translation: CASSLSEEYSYEQYF. The chain is built from TRBV7-9 and TRBJ2-7; D remains ambiguous. Germline-derived CDR1 and CDR2 are SEHNR and FQNEAQ (reference sequence). The CDR3 has 15 amino acids. Trimming took off 2 bases at V and 0 bases at J, with 11 bases between the two ends.

This clone appeared a few times. V gene TRBV25-1 combines with J gene TRBJ2-7; D remains unclear. The CDR3 length is 11 residues. With 4 bases removed from V and 2 bases from J, the gap between germline ends came to 3 bases. In germline, CDR1 is MGHDK, CDR2 SYGVNS. The CDR3 DNA sequence: TGTGCCAGCAGTGGGGCCTACGAGCAGTACTTC. Translated, it gives CASSGAYEQYF.

The chain recombines TRBV5-1 with TRBJ2-5; a weak D match, TRBD1 (6 bases). CDR3 size: 14 residues. CDR1 and CDR2 (germline): SGHRS, YFSETQ. Trimming pared 3 bases from V and 2 bases from J, leaving 11 bases between. The CDR3 region has the DNA TGCGCCAGCAGCTCCTGGGGGACACAAGAGACCCAGTACTTC. As protein: CASSSWGTQETQYF.

The V call is TRBV6-5, the J call TRBJ2-2, with D possibly being TRBD2 (6 bases). Germline V lookup: CDR1 MNHEY, CDR2 SVGAGI. V was pared by 2 bases and J by 2 bases, with 9 bases between. This CDR3 is 15 amino acids long. CDR3 in amino acids: CASSYRGLNTGELFF. The CDR3 DNA sequence: TGTGCCAGCAGTTACCGGGGACTCAACACCGGGGAGCTGTTTTTT.

On this clone itself: The sample has other DNA sequences that encode this CDR3 too. The rearrangement links TRBV5-4 to TRBJ1-1; 8 bases fit TRBD1. The CDR3 consists of 15 residues. CDR1 is SGHNT, CDR2 YYREEE, per germline (reference sequence). The V and J ends lost 5 bases and 4 bases, in that order; junction bases with no gene match: 10. CDR3 amino acids: CASRPGGTGGTEAFF. CDR3 DNA sequence: TGTGCCAGCAGACCCGGGGGTACAGGGGGCACTGAAGCTTTCTTT.

In nucleotides, the CDR3 is TGTGCCAGCAGTTACCAGGGGCCCTACGAGCAGTACTTC. Its translation: CASSYQGPYEQYF. The V call is TRBV6-6, the J call TRBJ2-7, with D possibly matching TRBD1 (6 bases). Germline values: CDR1 MNHNY, CDR2 SVGAGI (reference sequence). This CDR3 has 13 amino acids. The V end lost 2 bases, the J end lost 2 bases, and 7 bases lay between the germline ends.